This note documents a single TCR beta chain sequence. This entry is derived from a study of blood T cell repertoires in COVID-19. Study-wide background: The United States, Italy and Spain supplied acute and convalescent COVID-19 samples.

Per germline, CDR1 ENHRY and CDR2 SYGVKD. This CDR3 is built from 14 residues. V shed 2 bases and J shed 7 bases, with 11 bases lying between them. Some clones are missing from TCRdb's copy, which holds only in-frame ones; the method was immunoSEQ multiplex PCR. The sample lists tens of thousands of clones; roughly 84% were seen once. Material: peripheral blood. V usage is TRBV10-3 and J usage is TRBJ1-4; D is unclear. The origin of this receptor is a human donor in a cohort sampled during active COVID-19. CDR3 bases: TGTGCCATCAGTGAGGGGAGTGGTCGTGAAAAACTGTTTTTT. The encoded protein is CAISEGSGREKLFF.